This record concerns one T cell receptor (beta chain) sequence. The record originates from a study of blood T cell repertoires in COVID-19. Looking at the study overall: From T cells, B-cell-depleted T cells, or PBMCs came the material, which was cDNA or gDNA.

During active infection, Seattle patients enrolled and were then monitored through disease. This CDR3 is 16 amino acids long. V was clipped by 6 bases and J by 7 bases, with 22 bases between them. Germline CDR1 and CDR2: SNHLY and FYNNEI. TCRdb's copy holds only in-frame clones and misses some; the assay was immunoSEQ multiplex PCR. Here the sample spans about 240,000 clones, 75% to 85% being singletons. The sequencing input was peripheral blood. V and J are TRBV2 and TRBJ1-5, with D possibly being TRBD1 (6 bases). The receptor was isolated from a woman aged 80 or over with COVID-19, enrolled during active disease. The CDR3 sequence is CASRVGGATIVQPQHF. CDR3 bases: TGTGCCAGCAGGGTAGGGGGGGCCACGATCGTGCAGCCCCAGCATTTT.